This T cell receptor (beta chain) was recorded in a study of blood T cell repertoires in COVID-19. The wider study: Sites across the United States, Italy and Spain contributed samples from acute and convalescent COVID-19. PBMCs, B-cell-depleted T cells, or T cells provided the cDNA or gDNA that made up the material.

Per the authors' pipeline: Estimation of nucleated cell counts was performed using reference gene primer amplification. Profiled with immunoSEQ multiplex PCR; TCRdb holds only in-frame clones, not every one. The V and J calls and the clone size are those of that table, but D and trimming were determined from the DNA. Of 150,000 to 200,000 clones in the sample, approximately 88% were seen once. The germline gives CDR1 SGHVS, CDR2 FQNEAQ. The CDR3 has 17 amino acids. Losses at the gene ends were 6 bases for V and 1 base for J; bases not matched to a gene: 8. Sequencing was done on a sample of peripheral blood. The TCR originated in a man aged 35-49 years with acute or convalescent COVID-19. The V call is TRBV7-8, the J call TRBJ2-6; 8 positions agree with TRBD1. The CDR3: CASSIHRGSSGANVLTF. The DNA of the CDR3 is TGTGCCAGCAGTATACACAGGGGGTCTTCTGGGGCCAACGTCCTGACTTTC.